One sample yielded the 20 T cell receptor beta chains listed below, sequenced in a study of Ad26.COV2.S vaccination and SARS-CoV-2 variants. Sample treatment: around 19 received Ad26.COV2.S at low or high dose, single or two shots; 5 received placebo; per-sample allocation not given. Day 63 after the first injection of vaccine or placebo was the sampling time. Produced via immunoSEQ multiplex PCR; TCRdb's table is partial and in-frame only. The sample carries more than 300,000 clones, 88% recorded once. The starting material was peripheral blood, obtained in a trial of Ad26.COV2.S vaccine versus placebo. The receptors shown here come from a person between 18 and 59 years old who received the Ad26.COV2.S COVID-19 vaccine or a placebo.

The chain uses TRBV5-8 and TRBJ1-1; D not certain. Trimming took off 1 base at V and 4 bases at J, with 5 bases between the two ends. This CDR3 spans 12 amino acids. The V gene's germline CDR1 is SGHTS and CDR2 YDEGEE. The CDR3 bases are TGTGCCAGCAGCTTGTTGGGCACTGAAGCTTTCTTT. Translated: CASSLLGTEAFF.

This clone has a single count. V usage is TRBV13 and J usage is TRBJ2-3; D is undetermined. Trimming pared 5 bases from V and 4 bases from J, leaving 7 bases between. Germline CDR1 PRHDT, CDR2 FYEKMQ (reference sequence). The CDR3 runs 12 residues. The CDR3 spells CASSPSADTQYF. As DNA, the CDR3 is TGTGCCAGCAGCCCTTCGGCAGATACGCAGTATTTT.

The genes are TRBV5-5 and TRBJ1-4; 7 bases map to TRBD1. Looked up from germline, CDR1 is SGHKS and CDR2 is YYEKEE (reference sequence). The CDR3 has 15 amino acids. With 2 bases clipped from V and 4 bases from J, the junction kept 5 bases outside the gene matches. Written as DNA, the CDR3 is TGTGCCAGCAGCTTATCCGGGACAGATAATGAAAAACTGTTTTTT. Amino acid sequence: CASSLSGTDNEKLFF.

In the case of this clone: Additional DNA sequences in this sample encode the identical CDR3. The V call is TRBV7-2, the J call TRBJ2-3; 8 positions match TRBD2. The CDR3 covers 14 residues. Looked up from germline, CDR1 is SGHTA and CDR2 is FQGNSA. V shed 1 base and J 3 bases; nucleotides not matched to a gene: 0. The CDR3 sequence is CASSLGGRTDTQYF. In DNA form, the CDR3 reads TGTGCCAGCAGCTTAGGCGGGAGGACAGATACGCAGTATTTT.

This sequence joins TRBV20-1 and TRBJ2-7; no clear D. The germline CDR1 and CDR2 sequences are DFQATT and SNEGSKA (reference sequence). The CDR3 is made up of 10 amino acids. V lost 3 bases, J lost 3 bases, and 3 bases lay in between. The CDR3 region has the DNA TGCAGTGCTAGGGTCTACGAGCAGTACTTC. Encoded protein: CSARVYEQYF.

The table lists this clone with many counts. The rearrangement links TRBV18 to TRBJ1-1; the D is unclear. The germline V gene has CDR1 KGHSH and CDR2 LQKENI. With 3 bases removed from V and 1 base from J, the gap between germline ends came to 12 bases. This CDR3 has 15 amino acids. CDR3 sequence reads: CASSPFGGKNTEAFF. CDR3 nucleotides: TGTGCCAGCTCACCGTTCGGCGGAAAGAACACTGAAGCTTTCTTT.

J is TRBJ1-2 and V is TRBV4-3, with 9 bases that match TRBD1. The V segment lost 5 bases and the J segment 7 bases; nucleotides outside the gene matches: 8. Per germline, CDR1 LGHNA and CDR2 YSLEER. The CDR3 contains 14 residues. The CDR3 DNA is TGCGCCAGCAGCACCCAACAGGGGGCACGTGGCTACACCTTC. Its translation: CASSTQQGARGYTF.

The gene calls are TRBV13 and TRBJ1-6; 9 bases align to TRBD1. The CDR3 runs 17 residues. J was trimmed by 6 bases and V by 5 bases; bases with no gene match: 11. Germline assignment: CDR1 PRHDT and CDR2 FYEKMQ (reference sequence). The chain's CDR3 is CASSKGQGQTINSPLHF. The DNA for the CDR3 is TGTGCCAGCAGCAAAGGACAGGGGCAAACAATTAATTCACCCCTCCACTTT.

J is TRBJ2-1 and V is TRBV27; perhaps TRBD2 as D (5 bases). CDR1 MNHEY and CDR2 SMNVEV come from the germline V gene (reference sequence). The CDR3 runs 14 residues. V dropped 5 bases and J dropped 1 base, with 9 bases sitting between them. The CDR3 is CASSNEGSYNEQFF. The CDR3 DNA follows: TGTGCCAGCAGTAATGAGGGTTCCTACAATGAGCAGTTCTTC.

The CDR3 coding sequence is TGTGCTAGTGCCATTGGACAGGCAGGGGCCAACGTCCTGACTTTC. This sequence encodes CASAIGQAGANVLTF. The rearrangement uses TRBV12-5 and TRBJ2-6; 7 nucleotides line up with TRBD1. V dropped 7 bases and J dropped 4; count of bases not matched to a gene: 7. This CDR3 has 15 amino acids. From germline, CDR1 is LGHNT and CDR2 FRNRAP.

The chain joins TRBV11-2 to TRBJ1-5, with a tentative D call TRBD1 (5 bases). This CDR3 has 13 amino acids. V lost 0 bases and J lost 7, with 7 bases in between. The germline V gene encodes CDR1 SGHAT and CDR2 FQNNGV. The CDR3 region is CASSLDRAQPQHF. The CDR3, as DNA: TGTGCCAGCAGCTTAGACAGGGCCCAGCCCCAGCATTTT.

The V call is TRBV28, the J call TRBJ2-2; D call uncertain. This CDR3 comprises 16 residues. V was shortened by 5 bases and J by 6 bases, with 19 bases between the two germline ends. Germline CDR1 MDHEN, CDR2 SYDVKM. CDR3 residues: CASSRPSSLNAGELFF. CDR3 sequence (DNA): TGTGCCAGCAGTAGACCCAGCTCCTTAAACGCCGGGGAGCTGTTTTTT.

The chain joins TRBV5-1 to TRBJ2-7; unclear D gene. CDR1 and CDR2 from the germline V gene are SGHRS and YFSETQ. Trimming pared 2 bases from V and 3 bases from J, leaving 6 bases between. CDR3 size: 12 residues. CDR3 sequence (DNA): TGCGCCAGCAGCTTAAACAACTACGAGCAGTACTTC. Amino acids: CASSLNNYEQYF.

The rearrangement joins TRBV10-3 to TRBJ2-4; no firm D call. The germline V and J ends were trimmed by 7 bases and 8 bases, with 15 bases remaining between them. From germline, CDR1 is ENHRY and CDR2 SYGVKD. The CDR3 has 13 amino acids. CDR3 region: CAITNTFGDIQYF. Here the CDR3 DNA reads TGTGCCATCACCAACACCTTTGGGGACATTCAGTACTTC.

The chain combines TRBV28 with TRBJ1-4, with a weak D call TRBD1 (6 bases). V gave up 6 bases and J gave up 7 bases, with 21 bases separating them. There are 16 residues in the CDR3. The V gene's germline CDR1 is MDHEN and CDR2 SYDVKM. CDR3 loop: CASSHKSDRFGEKLFF. The DNA of the CDR3 is TGTGCCAGCAGCCATAAATCTGACAGGTTTGGTGAAAAACTGTTTTTT. Supplemented by reference TRBV28 and TRBJ1-4, the full variable domain reads DVKVTQSSRYLVKRTGEKVFLECVQDMDHENMFWYRQDPGLGLRLIYFSYDVKMKEKGDIPEGYSVSREKKERFSLILESASTNQTSMYLCASSHKSDRFGEKLFFGSGTQLSVL.

CDR3 in DNA: TGTGCCAGCTCACCACCGTCGGCAGGGCCCCTGGCCAAAAACATTCAGTACTTC. It is translated as CASSPPSAGPLAKNIQYF. The chain links TRBV18 to TRBJ2-4, with D possibly being TRBD1 (5 bases). There are 18 residues in the CDR3. The germline gives CDR1 KGHSH, CDR2 LQKENI. V was cut by 0 bases and J by 1 base, with 16 bases left in between.

The genes are TRBV7-2 and TRBJ2-7; weak D call: TRBD2 (5 bases). Trimming cost V 5 bases and J 2 bases, with 13 bases left between them. Germline lookup yields CDR1 SGHTA and CDR2 FQGNSA. This CDR3 is 14 amino acids long. CDR3 sequence: CASSPPPGTYEQYF. The CDR3, as DNA: TGTGCCAGCAGCCCTCCCCCGGGGACCTACGAGCAGTACTTC.

The genes are TRBV27 and TRBJ2-5; 7 bases align to TRBD1. The CDR3 consists of 17 residues. After removal of 5 bases from V and 3 bases from J, the junction contained 15 bases not matched to a gene. CDR1 is MNHEY, CDR2 SMNVEV, per germline (reference sequence). The DNA for the CDR3 is TGTGCCAGCAGTACAACCGACAGGGCCCAGGAAAAAGAGACCCAGTACTTC. Its protein product is CASSTTDRAQEKETQYF.

The CDR3 DNA follows: TGTGCCAGCAGCTTAGAACGGGACGGTGATTCACCCCTCCACTTT. It is translated as CASSLERDGDSPLHF. The chain uses TRBV7-6 and TRBJ1-6; a weak D match, TRBD1 (5 bases). The CDR3 runs to 15 residues. The germline CDR1 and CDR2 sequences are SGHVS and FNYEAQ. The V end was cut by 1 base, the J end by 8 bases, with 12 bases between.

As to this clone: The sample carries other DNA sequences with the same CDR3. The chain carries TRBV20-1 and TRBJ1-1; no firm D call. Trimming left V 1 base short and J 5 bases short, with 5 bases between. The CDR3 sequence is 11 residues long. CDR1 and CDR2 from the germline V gene are DFQATT and SNEGSKA (reference sequence). DNA of the CDR3: TGCAGTGCTAGAGGAGGGACTGAAGCTTTCTTT. Its translation: CSARGGTEAFF.